The T cell receptor beta chain under discussion was sequenced for a study of early T cells in non-severe SARS-CoV-2 infection (dated by TCRdb to the early 2020s). As for the study more broadly: Bulk RNA from unsorted whole blood was used for TCR sequencing, so alpha and beta chains could not be paired.

V drops 7 bases and J drops 2 bases, leaving 17 bases in between. In the germline V gene (reference sequence), CDR1 corresponds to MNHEY and CDR2 to SMNVEV. The CDR3 covers 15 residues, taking in both the cysteine and the phenylalanine. CDR3 DNA is the only sequence kept; it has 45 bases, read in frame from the first base. The library came from 5' RACE. The sequencing machine was a NextSeq 500. Unique molecular identifiers were attached to individual cDNA molecules in the TCR library protocol so that sequencing error and PCR bias could be corrected. TCR alpha and beta chains were both sequenced, and the abundances of alpha and beta sequences in each sample were closely correlated with each other. On the authors' methods: Decombinator V4 was used to perform V gene, J gene and CDR3 annotation of TCR sequences. TCRs were defined as expanded if a significant change between any two time points was detected under a Poisson model with p below 0.0001. TCR abundances were normalised to the total number of TCRs sequenced in each sample and reported as counts per million. TRAV1-2 paired with TRAJ12, TRAJ20 or TRAJ33 defined MAIT TCRs, while TRAV10 paired with TRAJ18 defined iNKT TCRs. VDJdb, accessed on 1 November 2021, was searched for TCRs annotated for CMV, EBV and SARS-CoV-2, and TCRs annotated for more than one antigen were excluded. Using fastp trimming at Q25 and MiXCR clonotype assembly, TCRdb reanalyzed the public sequencing data and kept in-frame beta chains. When rows share a CDR3 protein, they turn into one entry using the most common DNA and genes. Here the V and J calls rest on TCRdb's processing, not on the authors' analysis. This sample holds 63,000 or so distinct CDR3 sequences; about an eighth were observed only once. The ten biggest clones cover around 6% of the sample.

Worth noting for this clonotype: The clone's antigen remains unknown. There are no base qualities to consult, and no much larger clone falls within one base.

The study was a case-control design nested within a healthcare worker cohort in London, UK, with weekly nasopharyngeal swab PCR tests and blood sampling. Healthcare workers were enrolled in the week of the UK lockdown, from 23 to 31 March 2020, and were followed every week for up to roughly 15 weeks. Results the study describes overall, beyond this receptor: VDJdb matching was skewed toward anti-spike CD8 responses and likely underestimated virus-specific expansions, missing private and CD4 specificities.

The sequence was obtained from an adult who was a healthcare worker with PCR-confirmed SARS-CoV-2 infection or an uninfected control (not recorded which). The sample in question was whole blood, obtained at baseline. The rearranged segments are TRBV27 and TRBJ1-2; a confident D gene designation cannot be given. The CDR3 region has the sequence CASKLGMGSNYGYTF. The sequence in DNA is TGTGCCAGCAAACTAGGGATGGGCAGCAACTATGGCTACACCTTC.